These 32 T cell receptor beta chains were all obtained from the same sample, sequenced in a study of T-cell memory formation after mild COVID-19. TCRdb itself ran the 5' RACE reads through MiXCR, one entry per CDR3 protein. The data contain about 560,000 distinct CDR3 sequences, roughly a fifth of them singletons. Input material: PBMCs or a T cell subset sorted from them (not recorded which). These receptors were taken from an adult woman who had mild COVID-19 (a few samples of this study predate the infection). Cell type and time point are not known.

This clonotype has more than one count but fewer than ten. This sequence joins TRBV7-9 and TRBJ2-3; 11 positions agree with TRBD2. Germline V gene sequence: CDR1 SEHNR, CDR2 FQNEAQ (reference sequence). The CDR3 is 17 amino acids. Trimming removed 4 bases from V and 4 bases from J; junction bases left unmatched: 10. CDR3 region: CASSSRLAGRAPDTQYF. The CDR3 DNA follows: TGTGCCAGCAGCTCGCGACTAGCGGGACGGGCCCCAGATACGCAGTATTTT.

Only a few counts were recorded for this clonotype. The chain employs TRBV9 and TRBJ1-2, with TRBD1 as a possible D gene (5 bases). V was clipped by 0 bases and J by 4 bases, with 16 bases between them. Germline lookup yields CDR1 SGDLS and CDR2 YYNGEE. CDR3 length: 16 amino acids. The CDR3 sequence: CASSVESRGRGYGYTF. For the CDR3, the DNA is TGTGCCAGCAGCGTAGAGTCGCGGGGCCGTGGCTATGGCTACACCTTC. The full variable domain, completed using reference TRBV9 and TRBJ1-2, is DSGVTQTPKHLITATGQRVTLRCSPRSGDLSVYWYQQSLDQGLQFLIQYYNGEERAKGNILERFSAQQFPDLHSELNLSSLELGDSALYFCASSVESRGRGYGYTFGSGTRLTVV.

This clonotype was detected a few times. The CDR3, as DNA: TGTGCCAGCAGTTCGCCGGGACAGGGGACACCAAACTATGGCTACACCTTC. The encoded protein is CASSSPGQGTPNYGYTF. This rearrangement joins TRBV6-2 or TRBV6-3 to TRBJ1-2, with 10 bases aligning to TRBD1. This CDR3 has 17 amino acids. Germline trimming cut 4 bases from V and 2 bases from J; bases unmatched to any gene: 10. Germline V gives CDR1 MNHEY, CDR2 SVGEGT.

The genes are TRBV21-1 and TRBJ2-3; the D call in the table, TRBD2, was not verified against the DNA. TRBV21-1 counts as a pseudogene. CDR3 size: 18 residues. The CDR3 region has the DNA TGTGCCAGCAGCAAACCTGCGGCCAGCGGGGGGGCGAAAGATACGCAGTATTTT. Its translation: CASSKPAASGGAKDTQYF.

This clonotype has a handful of counts. The chain links TRBV2 to TRBJ2-1; no reliable D call. The CDR3 extends over 11 amino acids. CDR1 and CDR2 from the germline V gene are SNHLY and FYNNEI. V lost 6 bases, J lost 8 bases, and 8 bases lay in between. The CDR3 DNA reads as TGTGCCAGCAGGGTATCCGATGAGCAGTTCTTC. This codes for CASRVSDEQFF.

Only a few counts were recorded for this clonotype. This chain uses TRBV29-1 with TRBJ2-5, with 11 bases identical to TRBD1. Trimming cost V 7 bases and J 4 bases; bases outside gene matches: 5. This CDR3 has 13 residues. CDR1 and CDR2 from the germline V gene are SQVTM and ANQGSEA. CDR3 in DNA: TGCAGCGGCTCGGGACAGGGGGTAGAGACCCAGTACTTC. Protein sequence: CSGSGQGVETQYF.

The chain carries TRBV5-5 and TRBJ1-5; D not certain. V was shortened by 0 bases and J by 1 base, with 17 bases between the two germline ends. The V gene's germline CDR1 is SGHKS and CDR2 YYEKEE (reference sequence). The CDR3 spans 18 residues. In nucleotides, the CDR3 is TGTGCCAGCAGCTTGGTTTACCTGGGCATTCCGAGCAATCAGCCCCAGCATTTT. Translated: CASSLVYLGIPSNQPQHF.

The CDR3 region is CASSQGQRDRNTGELFF. The DNA for the CDR3 is TGCGCCAGCAGCCAAGGCCAGCGGGATCGAAACACCGGGGAGCTGTTTTTT. The chain combines TRBV4-3 with TRBJ2-2; 7 bases fit TRBD2. CDR1 is LGHNA, CDR2 YSLEER, per germline. V lost 1 base, J lost 2 bases, and 7 bases stayed unmatched. There are 17 residues in the CDR3.

This clonotype has only a few counts. This chain links TRBV5-5 with TRBJ2-1, with D maybe TRBD2 (5 bases). Trimming stripped 3 bases from V and 5 bases from J, with 15 bases between. CDR1 and CDR2 from the germline V gene are SGHKS and YYEKEE (reference sequence). The CDR3 length is 15 residues. The CDR3, as DNA: TGTGCCAGCAGCTGGGAGACACTAAAAAACAATGAGCAGTTCTTC. It encodes CASSWETLKNNEQFF.

The rearrangement uses TRBV10-3 and TRBJ1-1, with 7 bases fitting TRBD1. Looked up from germline, CDR1 is ENHRY and CDR2 is SYGVKD. V lost 6 bases, J lost 1 base, and 5 bases stayed unmatched. The CDR3 runs 14 residues. In DNA, the CDR3 is TGTGCCATCAGCAGGGACAGAAAGAACACTGAAGCTTTCTTT. Its protein product is CAISRDRKNTEAFF.

A few counts support this clonotype. The chain joins TRBV27 to TRBJ2-3; the match to TRBD2 covers 7 bases. With 5 bases clipped from V and 1 base from J, the junction kept 9 bases outside the gene matches. CDR3 length equals 16 residues. Per the germline V gene, CDR1 is MNHEY and CDR2 is SMNVEV (reference sequence). The DNA of the CDR3 is TGTGCCAGCAGTCCCGGAGCGGGAAGAGGCACAGATACGCAGTATTTT. This encodes CASSPGAGRGTDTQYF.

As DNA, the CDR3 is TGCAGTGCTAGAGTGCAGAACTATGGCTACACCTTC. It codes for CSARVQNYGYTF. The chain joins TRBV20-1 to TRBJ1-2; D is uncertain. Germline CDR1 reads DFQATT; CDR2 reads SNEGSKA (reference sequence). The V end was cut by 1 base, the J end by 2 bases, with 5 bases between. CDR3 length equals 12 residues.

This clonotype was counted a few times. This sequence joins TRBV28 and TRBJ2-5, with 9 bases matching TRBD2. Germline CDR1 reads MDHEN; CDR2 reads SYDVKM. J gave up 2 bases and V 5 bases, and 12 bases lay outside the gene matches. The CDR3 loop spans 17 amino acids. The CDR3 here is CASSTTQASGVQETQYF. The CDR3 region has the DNA TGTGCCAGCAGTACCACCCAAGCTAGCGGGGTACAAGAGACCCAGTACTTC.

This sequence joins TRBV24-1 and TRBJ2-1; D is unclear. Germline loops: CDR1 KGHDR, CDR2 SFDVKD. Trimming removed 4 bases from V and 0 bases from J, with 6 bases in between. The CDR3 spans 14 residues. The CDR3 reads CATSDSSSYNEQFF. The CDR3 nucleotides read TGTGCCACCAGTGACTCGAGCTCCTACAATGAGCAGTTCTTC.

This clonotype showed up many times. The chain joins TRBV5-5 to TRBJ1-1, with unresolved D. Germline CDR1 reads SGHKS; CDR2 reads YYEKEE (reference sequence). Trimming stripped 4 bases from V and 6 bases from J, with 13 bases between. The length of the CDR3 is 13 residues. CDR3 sequence (DNA): TGTGCCAGCAGCGCTAGACCGGCGGCTGAAGCTTTCTTT. It encodes CASSARPAAEAFF.

This clonotype was seen a handful of times. The CDR3 DNA sequence: TGTGCCAGCTCAACAGGACAGGAACGAACAGGGTCTTTCTTT. Residues: CASSTGQERTGSFF. V and J are TRBV18 and TRBJ1-1, with 7 bases that match TRBD1. The CDR3 is made up of 14 amino acids. V trimming: 5 bases; J trimming: 12 bases; junction bases outside the gene matches: 15. Germline V gene data show CDR1 as KGHSH and CDR2 as LQKENI.

V is TRBV5-1 and J is TRBJ2-7; D is ambiguous. The CDR3 length is 14 residues. Germline V gene data show CDR1 as SGHRS and CDR2 as YFSETQ. V lost 2 bases, J lost 0 bases, and 9 bases lay in between. CDR3 amino acids: CASSFIQTSYEQYF. CDR3 nucleotides: TGCGCCAGCAGCTTCATACAGACCTCCTACGAGCAGTACTTC.

This clonotype was found a few times. J is TRBJ1-5 and V is TRBV6-6; D is possibly TRBD1 (5 bases). The CDR3 spans 14 residues. The V end lost 6 bases, the J end lost 1 base, and 10 bases lay between the germline ends. Per the germline V gene, CDR1 is MNHNY and CDR2 is SVGAGI (reference sequence). CDR3: CASSRVGSNQPQHF. The CDR3 DNA sequence: TGTGCCAGCAGCAGGGTAGGGAGCAATCAGCCCCAGCATTTT.

The chain employs TRBV24-1 and TRBJ2-1; 7 bases agree with TRBD1. The ends lost 5 bases at V and 7 bases at J; junction bases unmatched: 10. Germline V gene sequence: CDR1 KGHDR, CDR2 SFDVKD. The CDR3 contains 15 residues. The CDR3 coding sequence is TGTGCCACCAGTGCCCATGCCGGGACAGTTAATGAGCAGTTCTTC. Protein: CATSAHAGTVNEQFF.

The V call is TRBV12-3 or TRBV12-4, the J call TRBJ1-1; D not resolved. V lost 0 bases to trimming and J lost 8 bases, with 10 bases between them. This CDR3 comprises 13 residues. The CDR3, as DNA: TGTGCCAGCAGTTTAGCTGGTGACGGAGAAGCTTTCTTT. As protein: CASSLAGDGEAFF.

The sample holds a few counts of this clonotype. The rearrangement links TRBV29-1 to TRBJ2-5; D not resolved. The germline gives CDR1 SQVTM, CDR2 ANQGSEA. V was shortened by 3 bases and J by 5 bases, with 10 bases between the two germline ends. The CDR3 is 12 amino acids. CDR3 nucleotides: TGCAGCGTTGACAGATCCAGGGAGACCCAGTACTTC. Translating gives CSVDRSRETQYF.

The chain combines TRBV12-3 or TRBV12-4 with TRBJ2-5; D gene ambiguous. The CDR3 sequence is 11 residues long. V lost 6 bases and J 4 bases, leaving 6 bases between the germline ends. Written as DNA, the CDR3 is TGTGCCAGCAGCAAAAGAGAGACCCAGTACTTC. Translated, it gives CASSKRETQYF.

This clonotype was found a few times. The chain is built from TRBV20-1 and TRBJ2-5; the match to TRBD1 covers 10 bases. V trimming: 5 bases; J trimming: 5 bases; junction bases outside the gene matches: 14. This CDR3 spans 16 amino acids. Germline V lookup: CDR1 DFQATT, CDR2 SNEGSKA (reference sequence). The CDR3 sequence is CSAAPGQGLMGETQYF. DNA of the CDR3: TGCAGTGCTGCCCCGGGACAGGGGCTGATGGGCGAGACCCAGTACTTC.

This clonotype was seen a few times. This chain connects TRBV5-7 to TRBJ2-7; D is uncertain. TRBV5-7 is an open reading frame whose function is uncertain. The V end lost 3 bases, the J end lost 3 bases, and 13 bases lay between the germline ends. This CDR3 spans 14 amino acids. CDR3 bases: TGTGCCAGCAGCTCGGACGGTGGATTCTACGAGCAGTACTTC. Translated: CASSSDGGFYEQYF.

The chain is built from TRBV2 and TRBJ1-1; the match to TRBD1 covers 7 bases. The V gene end was trimmed by 6 bases and the J gene end by 0 bases; junction bases not matched to a gene: 7. From germline, CDR1 is SNHLY and CDR2 FYNNEI. CDR3 length: 15 amino acids. CDR3 loop: CASRVEGAMNTEAFF. DNA for the CDR3: TGTGCCAGCAGGGTAGAGGGGGCGATGAACACTGAAGCTTTCTTT.

The chain links TRBV9 to TRBJ2-1; D is uncertain. Germline V CDR1 and CDR2: SGDLS, YYNGEE. The CDR3 runs 13 residues. V gave up 1 base and J gave up 8 bases, with 10 bases separating them. CDR3 bases: TGTGCCAGCAGCGTATCCAGCGCCCATGAGCAGTTCTTC. It translates to CASSVSSAHEQFF.

The CDR3 nucleotides are TGTGCCAGCAGCAGAACTAGCGGGAAAGAGACCCAGTACTTC. Translation: CASSRTSGKETQYF. V and J are TRBV7-9 and TRBJ2-5, with 10 positions matching TRBD2. The V gene end was trimmed by 5 bases and the J gene end by 3 bases; junction bases not matched to a gene: 3. Germline loops: CDR1 SEHNR, CDR2 FQNEAQ (reference sequence). The CDR3 extends over 14 amino acids.

This clonotype was seen only a few times. The chain employs TRBV9 and TRBJ1-1; D ambiguous. With 9 bases removed from V and 1 base from J, the gap between germline ends came to 19 bases. Germline V gene lookup returns CDR1 SGDLS and CDR2 YYNGEE. The length of the CDR3 is 15 residues. The CDR3 nucleotides read TGTGCCACCACGATGTTGGGTACTTCGAACACTGAAGCTTTCTTT. As protein: CATTMLGTSNTEAFF.

This clonotype appeared a few times. The V gene is TRBV20-1, the J gene TRBJ2-3; no clear D gene. Germline V gives CDR1 DFQATT, CDR2 SNEGSKA (reference sequence). The CDR3 is 13 residues long. Between the trimmed V and J ends, which lost 5 bases and 1 base, there was a span of 10 bases. The CDR3 region has the DNA TGCAGTGCTCCAAGGGTGGGCACAGATACGCAGTATTTT. The encoded protein is CSAPRVGTDTQYF.

The J gene is TRBJ2-2, the V gene TRBV7-9; TRBD1 might be the D (5 bases). CDR3 length: 16 amino acids. Looked up from germline, CDR1 is SEHNR and CDR2 is FQNEAQ (reference sequence). V dropped 5 bases and J dropped 1 base, with 14 bases sitting between them. The DNA of the CDR3 is TGTGCCAGCAGCCCTCTAACAGGAAAGAACACCGGGGAGCTGTTTTTT. Protein: CASSPLTGKNTGELFF.

The chain recombines TRBV12-3 or TRBV12-4 with TRBJ2-2, with TRBD1 matching 7 bases. V lost 3 bases, J lost 1 base, and 2 bases stayed unmatched. This CDR3 has 15 residues. Here the CDR3 reads CASSLGQWNTGELFF. CDR3 nucleotide sequence: TGTGCCAGCAGTTTGGGACAGTGGAACACCGGGGAGCTGTTTTTT.

The chain uses TRBV19 and TRBJ2-1; the match to TRBD2 covers 14 bases. The CDR3 is 16 residues long. With 10 bases clipped from V and 9 bases from J, the junction kept 14 bases outside the gene matches. Germline V gives CDR1 LNHDA, CDR2 SQIVND (reference sequence). CDR3 bases: TGTGCCACCCAAAACCCCGGGACTAGCGGGAGTGTTGAGCAGTTCTTC. Protein product: CATQNPGTSGSVEQFF.